This TCR beta chain stems from a study of OX40 agonist ivuxolimab in advanced cancers. The wider study: Each dose-escalation patient presented with hepatocellular carcinoma, melanoma, renal cell or head and neck cancer. The study's findings and limits: With doses of 0.1 to 3.0 mg/kg, CD4+ and CD8+ blood T cells had undergone clonal expansion by week 6.

This CDR3 is 15 amino acids long. V lost 4 bases, J lost 7 bases, and 18 bases lay in between. Germline V gene sequence: CDR1 SGHRS, CDR2 YFSETQ. Here immunoSEQ multiplex PCR was the method, and the copy in TCRdb shows in-frame clones only, minus some. The data show around 76,000 clones, 65% to 90% seen once. On this clone itself: Its antigen is not identified.

This specimen was CD4+ or CD8+ T cells sorted from blood, taken in a trial of the OX40 agonist ivuxolimab. The chain employs TRBV5-1 and TRBJ2-1; perhaps D is TRBD1 or TRBD2 (5 bases each). The receptor was derived from an adult with an advanced solid tumor such as melanoma, head and neck, liver or kidney cancer. The DNA of the CDR3 is TGCGCCAGCAGCCCCGGGACCTCGGAGGCTAATGAGCAGTTCTTC. Its protein product is CASSPGTSEANEQFF.